The TCR beta chain described here comes from a study of blood T cell repertoires in COVID-19. Study-level background: Some COVID-19 samples were acute and others convalescent; all came from the United States, Italy and Spain. T cells, B-cell-depleted T cells, or PBMCs supplied cDNA or gDNA.

Source study methods: Amplification of reference gene primers was used by the study to estimate nucleated cell counts. Sequencing used immunoSEQ multiplex PCR; TCRdb keeps in-frame clones, though not all of them. The DNA was the basis for D and trimming; V, J and clone size are from that table. Here the sample spans some 100,000 clones, 86% being singletons. Trimming stripped 4 bases from V and 3 bases from J, with 13 bases between. Germline CDR1 and CDR2: MNHEY and SVGAGI. This CDR3 spans 14 amino acids. Sequencing used peripheral blood. This TCR was recovered from a human donor in a cohort sampled during active COVID-19. V is TRBV6-5 and J is TRBJ2-7; possible D gene TRBD1, 6 bases. CDR3 DNA sequence: TGTGCCAGCAGTTTCGGACAGATTAGCTACGAGCAGTACTTC. Protein product: CASSFGQISYEQYF.